These 28 T cell receptor beta chains originate from one sample sequenced in a study of T-cell reconstitution after alpha-beta-depleted transplantation in children. Unique molecular identifiers were incorporated into the prepared TCRbeta library. TCRdb re-derived calls from the PCR reads in MiXCR, one entry per CDR3 protein. The profile shows around 680,000 distinct CDR3 sequences, roughly 15% of them singletons. This specimen was PBMCs from the stem cell graft donor, taken from the stem cell graft. The receptors derive from a human donor who donated a stem cell graft to a child with acute myeloid leukemia.

This clonotype was observed many times. The chain links TRBV20-1 to TRBJ2-3; 8 positions match TRBD2. CDR1 is DFQATT and CDR2 is SNEGSKA in the germline V gene (reference sequence). V shed 1 base, J shed 6 bases, and the junction held 6 bases outside the gene matches. This CDR3 contains 14 residues. The CDR3 reads CSARGNSGGDTQYF. CDR3 coding DNA: TGCAGTGCTAGAGGCAACTCGGGAGGGGATACGCAGTATTTT.

CDR3 DNA: TGTGCCACCAGTGACCACAGGTCCTCGCCCCACAATGAGCAGTTCTTC. Its translation: CATSDHRSSPHNEQFF. V is TRBV24-1 and J is TRBJ2-1; tentatively, D is TRBD1 (5 bases). The germline gives CDR1 KGHDR, CDR2 SFDVKD. This CDR3 contains 16 residues. Trimming left V 4 bases short and J 5 bases short, with 17 bases between.

This clonotype was detected ten times or more. V gene TRBV5-1 combines with J gene TRBJ2-7; D possibly uses TRBD1 or TRBD2 (5 bases each). CDR3 size: 14 residues. V was shortened by 0 bases and J by 5 bases, with 12 bases between the two germline ends. Germline V CDR1 and CDR2: SGHRS, YFSETQ. The chain's CDR3 is CASSLVPGSNEQYF. CDR3 coding DNA: TGCGCCAGCAGCTTGGTTCCAGGGAGTAACGAGCAGTACTTC.

This clonotype was recorded at least ten times. The chain employs TRBV6-2 or TRBV6-3 and TRBJ1-2; tentative D call: TRBD1 (5 bases). From germline, CDR1 is MNHEY and CDR2 SVGEGT. The CDR3 loop spans 13 amino acids. Trimming removed 8 bases from V and 3 bases from J, with 13 bases in between. The CDR3 DNA is TGTGCCAGCTCCGTCGACAGCTACTATGGCTACACCTTC. Translation gives CASSVDSYYGYTF.

In this sample, this clonotype turned up many times. The CDR3 DNA reads as TGCAGCGTCCGCGAACGGAAACAGGGCCACGAGCAGTACTTC. Translation: CSVRERKQGHEQYF. This chain connects TRBV29-1 to TRBJ2-7; the D gene is possibly TRBD1 (6 bases). V was shortened by 6 bases and J by 5 bases, with 20 bases between the two germline ends. The CDR3 is 14 amino acids. Looked up from germline, CDR1 is SQVTM and CDR2 is ANQGSEA.

The table lists this clonotype with many counts. This chain uses TRBV29-1 with TRBJ1-5; TRBD1 might be the D (5 bases). CDR1 SQVTM and CDR2 ANQGSEA come from the germline V gene. The CDR3 length is 15 residues. The ends were cut back, 5 bases at V and 5 bases at J, with 19 bases in the middle. CDR3 nucleotide sequence: TGCAGCGTTAGTGTAGGAGGGGCTCGGGATCAGCCCCAGCATTTT. This encodes CSVSVGGARDQPQHF.

This clonotype showed up just a few times. The chain joins TRBV11-2 to TRBJ2-3; D possibly uses TRBD1 or TRBD2 (5 bases each). CDR3 length equals 14 residues. V lost 4 bases to trimming and J lost 0 bases, with 8 bases between them. Germline loops: CDR1 SGHAT, CDR2 FQNNGV. CDR3 residues: CASSWWDSTDTQYF. The DNA for the CDR3 is TGTGCCAGCAGCTGGTGGGACAGCACAGATACGCAGTATTTT. The entire variable domain, with the rest obtained from reference TRBV11-2 and TRBJ2-3, is as follows: EAGVAQSPRYKIIEKRQSVAFWCNPISGHATLYWYQQILGQGPKLLIQFQNNGVVDDSQLPKDRFSAERLKGVDSTLKIQPAKLEDSAVYLCASSWWDSTDTQYFGPGTRLTVL.

A few counts support this clonotype. This chain connects TRBV7-6 to TRBJ2-6; 11 nucleotides align to TRBD1. V dropped 1 base and J dropped 0; count of bases not matched to a gene: 5. CDR1 SGHVS and CDR2 FNYEAQ come from the germline V gene. CDR3 size: 19 residues. The DNA for the CDR3 is TGTGCCAGCAGCTTAGTAGGACAGGGGGCGTTCTCTGGGGCCAACGTCCTGACTTTC. This sequence encodes CASSLVGQGAFSGANVLTF.

This clonotype has ten or more counts. The chain links TRBV20-1 to TRBJ2-5; D is possibly TRBD1 (5 bases). CDR1 and CDR2 (germline): DFQATT, SNEGSKA (reference sequence). Between the trimmed V and J ends, which lost 3 bases and 0 bases, there was a span of 17 bases. The CDR3 is made up of 16 amino acids. The CDR3 coding sequence is TGCAGTGCTAGCCTAAAGGAAGGGGTGTACCAAGAGACCCAGTACTTC. Its protein is CSASLKEGVYQETQYF.

This clonotype came up a few times. The chain joins TRBV6-1 to TRBJ2-7; 7 bases fit TRBD1. Trimming at V came to 6 bases and at J to 5 bases, leaving 10 bases not matched to a gene. The germline CDR1 and CDR2 sequences are MNHNS and SASEGT. The CDR3 runs 14 residues. The CDR3 reads CASSRQGGRDEQYF. The CDR3 DNA sequence: TGTGCCAGCAGCAGACAGGGTGGGAGAGACGAGCAGTACTTC.

The V gene is TRBV4-1, the J gene TRBJ1-1; D is undetermined. The germline V gene has CDR1 MGHRA and CDR2 YSYEKL. The CDR3 is 13 residues long. Trimming stripped 1 base from V and 5 bases from J, with 8 bases between. The CDR3 DNA reads as TGCGCCAGCAGCCAAGTGGAGGGAACTGAAGCTTTCTTT. Amino acid sequence: CASSQVEGTEAFF.

The chain carries TRBV25-1 and TRBJ1-1; D not certain. This CDR3 is built from 13 residues. Trimming removed 4 bases from V and 1 base from J, with 7 bases in between. CDR1 MGHDK and CDR2 SYGVNS come from the germline V gene. CDR3 nucleotide sequence: TGTGCCAGCAGTGGGTTCGGGAACACTGAAGCTTTCTTT. Amino acid sequence: CASSGFGNTEAFF. The full variable domain, completed using reference TRBV25-1 and TRBJ1-1, is EADIYQTPRYLVIGTGKKITLECSQTMGHDKMYWYQQDPGMELHLIHYSYGVNSTEKGDLSSESTVSRIRTEHFPLTLESARPSHTSQYLCASSGFGNTEAFFGQGTRLTVV.

This clonotype showed up many times. V usage is TRBV20-1 and J usage is TRBJ2-5; 7 nucleotides agree with TRBD2. CDR1 is DFQATT and CDR2 is SNEGSKA in the germline V gene (reference sequence). The CDR3 totals 13 residues. Trimming removed 6 bases from V and 5 bases from J; junction bases left unmatched: 9. CDR3 DNA: TGCAGTGCGATCAGCGGGGTGGGGGAGACCCAGTACTTC. This translates into CSAISGVGETQYF.

The genes are TRBV20-1 and TRBJ2-2; 12 bases match TRBD1. Trimming took 5 bases from V and 7 from J; bases not matched to a gene: 11. The CDR3 is made up of 16 amino acids. Germline CDR1 is DFQATT and CDR2 is SNEGSKA (reference sequence). CDR3: CSALKPGQGAFGELFF. The CDR3 nucleotides read TGCAGTGCTCTTAAACCGGGACAGGGGGCTTTCGGGGAGCTGTTTTTT.

V usage is TRBV29-1 and J usage is TRBJ1-6; D is ambiguous. V was trimmed by 4 bases and J by 6 bases, leaving 10 bases between them. The CDR3 length is 13 residues. The germline CDR1 and CDR2 sequences are SQVTM and ANQGSEA. CDR3 nucleotides: TGCAGCGTTGGGGAGGGTGGTAATTCACCCCTCCACTTT. This translates into CSVGEGGNSPLHF.

This clonotype was picked up one time. J is TRBJ1-1 and V is TRBV24-1; D possibly corresponds to TRBD1 (6 bases). The V gene lost 5 bases and the J gene lost 4 bases, with 10 bases spanning the gap. This CDR3 is built from 13 residues. The V gene's germline CDR1 is KGHDR and CDR2 SFDVKD. The CDR3 DNA reads as TGTGCCACCAGTGGGCGGGGGGCCACTGAAGCTTTCTTT. Amino acid sequence: CATSGRGATEAFF.

This clonotype appeared a few times. V gene TRBV20-1 combines with J gene TRBJ2-1; D perhaps matches TRBD2 (5 bases). Germline CDR1 and CDR2: DFQATT and SNEGSKA (reference sequence). CDR3 length equals 15 residues. Between the trimmed V and J ends, which lost 5 bases and 3 bases, there was a span of 17 bases. This CDR3 reads CSAPHGRGDYNEQFF. The CDR3 DNA sequence: TGCAGTGCTCCCCACGGTCGGGGAGACTACAATGAGCAGTTCTTC.

The chain joins TRBV7-9 to TRBJ1-2; 11 nucleotides agree with TRBD1. The CDR3 is made up of 15 amino acids. CDR1 and CDR2 (germline): SEHNR, FQNEAQ (reference sequence). With V trimmed by 3 bases and J by 6 bases, 6 bases remained unmatched. The CDR3 is CASSFGQGARNGYTF. The CDR3 DNA sequence: TGTGCCAGCAGCTTCGGACAGGGGGCCAGAAATGGCTACACCTTC.

This clonotype showed up many times. This chain links TRBV7-8 with TRBJ1-3, with TRBD1 matching over 7 bases. V lost 1 base to trimming and J lost 2 bases; unmatched junction nucleotides: 5. Germline V gene lookup returns CDR1 SGHVS and CDR2 FQNEAQ. CDR3 length equals 16 residues. DNA for the CDR3: TGTGCCAGCAGCTTAGAGGGGGCGCTGACTGGAAACACCATATATTTT. Amino acid sequence: CASSLEGALTGNTIYF.

The chain employs TRBV7-2 and TRBJ1-6; unclear D gene. The V gene lost 2 bases and the J gene lost 9 bases, with 14 bases spanning the gap. This CDR3 region has 15 residues. Germline lookup yields CDR1 SGHTA and CDR2 FQGNSA. The CDR3 sequence: CASSLRAVQSSPLHF. In DNA form, the CDR3 reads TGTGCCAGCAGCTTAAGGGCGGTCCAGAGTTCACCCCTCCACTTT.

This clonotype was counted between two and nine times. One end of the junction does not line up with germline, which may come from a read error. V and J are TRBV7-9 and TRBJ1-1; D uncertain. Germline CDR1 SEHNR, CDR2 FQNEAQ (reference sequence). The CDR3 runs 14 residues. The CDR3 coding sequence is TGTGCCAGCAGCCCTTACGACCGGAACGCTGAAGCTTTCTTT. Residues: CASSPYDRNAEAFF.

This clonotype appeared many times. The chain has TRBV6-4 and TRBJ2-2; D not resolved. The CDR3 runs 13 residues. Germline V lookup: CDR1 MRHNA, CDR2 SNTAGT. V shed 2 bases and J shed 3 bases, with 4 bases lying between them. The CDR3 spells CASSDRDTGELFF. Here the CDR3 DNA reads TGTGCCAGCAGTGACAGGGACACCGGGGAGCTGTTTTTT.

This clonotype appeared many times. V gene TRBV6-6 combines with J gene TRBJ2-3; a weak D match, TRBD2 (6 bases). V lost 6 bases and J 4 bases, leaving 11 bases between the germline ends. The CDR3 has 13 amino acids. In germline, CDR1 is MNHNY, CDR2 SVGAGI (reference sequence). This chain's CDR3 is CASSPRDSDTQYF. The CDR3 DNA reads as TGTGCCAGCAGCCCTCGGGACTCAGATACGCAGTATTTT.

This clonotype was detected a few times. This chain uses TRBV11-2 with TRBJ2-7; 7 nucleotides agree with TRBD2. Trimming removed 5 bases from V and 0 bases from J; junction bases left unmatched: 7. The CDR3 is 15 amino acids. In germline, CDR1 is SGHAT, CDR2 FQNNGV. The CDR3 DNA reads TGTGCCAGCAGCCACCGGGGGGTGAGCTCCTACGAGCAGTACTTC. It codes for CASSHRGVSSYEQYF.

This sequence joins TRBV25-1 and TRBJ2-1, with a tentative D call TRBD2 (6 bases). This CDR3 is 15 amino acids long. Germline lookup yields CDR1 MGHDK and CDR2 SYGVNS. V was shortened by 4 bases and J by 0 bases, with 10 bases between the two germline ends. The CDR3 nucleotides read TGTGCCAGCAGTGTAGCGGCGCGCTCCTACAATGAGCAGTTCTTC. As protein: CASSVAARSYNEQFF.

This clonotype was picked up a small number of times. The chain combines TRBV4-3 with TRBJ1-2, with a possible D match to TRBD1 (5 bases). Germline lookup yields CDR1 LGHNA and CDR2 YSLEER. V was trimmed by 0 bases and J by 4 bases, leaving 12 bases between them. This CDR3 spans 15 amino acids. The CDR3 DNA reads as TGCGCCAGCAGCCAAGATTTAGGGGAACTCTATGGCTACACCTTC. This codes for CASSQDLGELYGYTF.

This clonotype appeared a few times. The chain carries TRBV7-2 and TRBJ2-5, with 9 bases lining up with TRBD2. CDR1 is SGHTA, CDR2 FQGNSA, per germline. Trimming removed 5 bases from V and 3 bases from J; junction bases left unmatched: 4. CDR3 length: 14 residues. The CDR3 reads CASSTRTSEETQYF. For the CDR3, the DNA is TGTGCCAGCAGCACCCGGACTAGCGAAGAGACCCAGTACTTC.

This clonotype was detected ten times or more. CDR3 residues: CSAREGGYGYTF. The CDR3 DNA reads as TGCAGTGCTAGAGAGGGAGGTTATGGCTACACCTTC. The chain employs TRBV20-1 and TRBJ1-2; D gene uncertain. Germline assignment: CDR1 DFQATT and CDR2 SNEGSKA (reference sequence). V gave up 0 bases and J gave up 5 bases, with 7 bases separating them. The length of the CDR3 is 12 residues.